This T cell receptor beta chain was recovered during a study of shared clonotypes between healthy human individuals. General study results and limits: A handful of donors showed sharing of approximately 4.7% of naive CD4 clonotypes.

Both subsets, CD45RA+ naive and CD45RA-negative memory, were split from the CD4+ cells. The CDR3 covers 12 residues. CDR1 and CDR2 from the germline V gene are MGHDK and SYGVNS. The germline V and J ends were trimmed by 6 bases and 4 bases, with 6 bases remaining between them. Worth noting for this clone: Its specificity is not known.

The repertoire was sequenced with immunoSEQ multiplex PCR; TCRdb's copy has only in-frame clones and lacks some. The table includes about 1.5 million clones, 95% to 99% detected once. The sequence was collected from a man aged 30 to 45 in good health. V usage is TRBV25-1 and J usage is TRBJ2-2; no firm D call. The sequencing input was naive CD4+ T cells sorted from blood. The subset denotes: CD45RA+ positively selected. CDR3 sequence reads: CASRLSTGELFF. The CDR3 DNA is TGTGCCAGCAGACTAAGCACCGGGGAGCTGTTTTTT.